Shown below are 20 T cell receptor beta chains from a single sample sequenced in a study of cytomegalovirus exposure and HLA in healthy donors. In the PCR, 60 Vbeta and 13 Jbeta primers were used. The method was immunoSEQ multiplex PCR; TCRdb's version includes in-frame clones alone and lacks a portion of them. The sample has approximately 270,000 clones, 80% seen once. The sequenced sample was PBMCs. Receptor source: a girl aged 2 to 9 in good health and CMV-seronegative.

The chain carries TRBV9 and TRBJ2-7; 13 bases fit TRBD2. Germline CDR1 reads SGDLS; CDR2 reads YYNGEE. V was pared by 0 bases and J by 7 bases, with 4 bases of the junction left unmatched. The CDR3 spans 15 residues. The DNA of the CDR3 is TGTGCCAGCAGCGTAGGGACTAGCGGGAGTTGGGAGCAGTACTTC. Translated: CASSVGTSGSWEQYF.

V is TRBV2 and J is TRBJ2-1; 7 bases align to TRBD2. V shed 3 bases and J 0 bases; nucleotides not matched to a gene: 2. CDR1 and CDR2 (germline): SNHLY, FYNNEI. This CDR3 region has 15 residues. The CDR3 loop is CASSETSSSYNEQFF. The CDR3 DNA is TGTGCCAGCAGTGAGACTAGCAGCTCCTACAATGAGCAGTTCTTC.

V gene TRBV21-1 combines with J gene TRBJ1-1; TRBD1, the table's D call, was not compared with the DNA. TRBV21-1 is a pseudogene segment. This CDR3 has 11 amino acids. CDR3 DNA: TGTGGGGGGGACAGACTCTATGAAGCTTTCTTT. It yields the protein CGGDRLYEAFF.

The V call is TRBV6-4, the J call TRBJ1-6; weak D call: TRBD1 (5 bases). The CDR3 loop spans 16 amino acids. From germline, CDR1 is MRHNA and CDR2 SNTAGT. Trimming shortened V by 0 bases and J by 3 bases, and 9 bases separated the two germline ends. CDR3 nucleotides: TGTGCCAGCAGTGACTCGATCAGGGTCTATAATTCACCCCTCCACTTT. Its translation is CASSDSIRVYNSPLHF.

V and J are TRBV5-4 and TRBJ1-3; D is uncertain. V shed 3 bases and J shed 2 bases, with 9 bases lying between them. In germline, CDR1 is SGHNT, CDR2 YYREEE (reference sequence). The CDR3 consists of 14 residues. CDR3 nucleotides: TGTGCCAGCAGCTCGGAGGGTGCTGGAAACACCATATATTTT. Protein: CASSSEGAGNTIYF.

This clone was observed a handful of times. The J gene is TRBJ1-2, the V gene TRBV9; D is possibly TRBD1 (6 bases). The CDR3 length is 14 residues. The V end was cut by 0 bases, the J end by 8 bases, with 14 bases between. Germline-derived CDR1 and CDR2 are SGDLS and YYNGEE. CDR3 sequence reads: CASSVGDRIEGYTF. The CDR3, as DNA: TGTGCCAGCAGCGTAGGAGACAGGATCGAGGGCTACACCTTC.

This clone has just a few counts. This chain links TRBV4-1 with TRBJ2-5, with TRBD1 identical over 11 bases. The CDR3 is made up of 19 amino acids. From germline, CDR1 is MGHRA and CDR2 YSYEKL. V was clipped by 0 bases and J by 4 bases; unmatched bases: 13. The DNA for the CDR3 is TGCGCCAGCAGCCAAGATCATGTCGGGACAGGGGGAGAGGGAGAGACCCAGTACTTC. It encodes CASSQDHVGTGGEGETQYF.

This clone appeared once. A junction end diverges from the germline sequence, so it may reflect a read error. The V and J genes are TRBV2 and TRBJ2-7; 14 bases align to TRBD2. This CDR3 region has 13 residues. CDR1 and CDR2 from the germline V gene are SNHLY and FYNNEI. The CDR3 nucleotides read TGTGCCAGCAGTGAAGAATCGGGACTAGCGGGGGCCTTC. This gives the protein CASSEESGLAGAF.

The chain recombines TRBV18 with TRBJ1-1; D ambiguous. Germline assignment: CDR1 KGHSH and CDR2 LQKENI. Trimming pared 4 bases from V and 4 bases from J, leaving 16 bases between. The CDR3 is 15 amino acids. The CDR3 here is CASSLPAGFGTEAFF. As DNA, the CDR3 is TGTGCCAGCTCACTCCCGGCAGGATTCGGCACTGAAGCTTTCTTT.

The CDR3 region is CASSLARGASTDTQYF. CDR3 coding DNA: TGTGCCAGCAGCTTAGCCCGGGGAGCTAGCACAGATACGCAGTATTTT. This chain joins TRBV11-1 and TRBJ2-3; D is possibly TRBD2 (5 bases). Trimming cost V 0 bases and J 0 bases, with 10 bases left between them. This CDR3 has 16 residues. CDR1 is SGHAT, CDR2 FQDESV, per germline (reference sequence).

The V and J genes are TRBV9 and TRBJ2-7; TRBD2 aligns across 10 bases. This CDR3 contains 18 residues. Germline V gene sequence: CDR1 SGDLS, CDR2 YYNGEE. Unmatched junction bases numbered 15, after V lost 1 base and J lost 5 bases. CDR3 bases: TGTGCCAGCAGCGTAATAAGCGGGAGGGCCTCGAGGGGAGACGAGCAGTACTTC. Amino acid sequence: CASSVISGRASRGDEQYF.

The chain joins TRBV27 to TRBJ1-2, with 8 positions matching TRBD1. With V trimmed by 3 bases and J by 4 bases, 4 bases remained unmatched. Germline V gene sequence: CDR1 MNHEY, CDR2 SMNVEV (reference sequence). The CDR3 consists of 14 residues. CDR3 DNA sequence: TGTGCCAGCAGTTTGTCCCAGGGGGCCTATGGCTACACCTTC. It specifies CASSLSQGAYGYTF.

The chain has TRBV5-1 and TRBJ1-1, with unresolved D. The V end lost 5 bases, the J end lost 2 bases, and 10 bases lay between the germline ends. This CDR3 region has 13 residues. Germline V lookup: CDR1 SGHRS, CDR2 YFSETQ. The CDR3 sequence: CASRNTRNTEAFF. DNA for the CDR3: TGCGCCAGCAGGAATACTCGCAACACTGAAGCTTTCTTT.

The V call is TRBV2, the J call TRBJ2-3; TRBD2 matches at 9 bases. This CDR3 comprises 17 residues. V lost 6 bases to trimming and J lost 1 base; unmatched junction nucleotides: 11. Germline CDR1 and CDR2: SNHLY and FYNNEI. The DNA for the CDR3 is TGTGCCAGCAGCGGAACTGGGACTAGCATCGGCACAGATACGCAGTATTTT. Protein sequence: CASSGTGTSIGTDTQYF.

The chain carries TRBV5-6 and TRBJ1-5; tentative D call: TRBD1 (6 bases). V dropped 5 bases and J dropped 5 bases, with 11 bases sitting between them. The CDR3 is made up of 13 amino acids. Germline V gene data show CDR1 as SGHDT and CDR2 as YYEEEE. The CDR3 nucleotides are TGTGCCAGCAGTTCGGACAGAGATCAGCCCCAGCATTTT. This translates into CASSSDRDQPQHF. Full variable domain (missing parts from reference TRBV5-6 and TRBJ1-5): DAGVTQSPTHLIKTRGQQVTLRCSPKSGHDTVSWYQQALGQGPQFIFQYYEEEERQRGNFPDRFSGHQFPNYSSELNVNALLLGDSALYLCASSSDRDQPQHFGDGTRLSIL.

V and J are TRBV28 and TRBJ2-4; 9 bases fit TRBD2. V was pared by 3 bases and J by 2 bases, with 2 bases of the junction left unmatched. Germline CDR1 reads MDHEN; CDR2 reads SYDVKM. The CDR3 is made up of 15 amino acids. CDR3 nucleotides: TGTGCCAGCAGTTTTAGCGGGAGACCCAAAAACATTCAGTACTTC. Its translation is CASSFSGRPKNIQYF.

This CDR3 reads CSARGREQYF. In DNA, the CDR3 is TGCAGTGCTAGAGGTCGTGAGCAGTACTTC. V is TRBV20-1 and J is TRBJ2-5; no clear D gene. There are 10 residues in the CDR3. Germline V gives CDR1 DFQATT, CDR2 SNEGSKA (reference sequence). V was shortened by 1 base and J by 11 bases, with 8 bases between the two germline ends.

The chain uses TRBV18 and TRBJ2-5, with 9 bases matching TRBD2. The ends lost 2 bases at V and 5 bases at J; junction bases unmatched: 9. Germline loops: CDR1 KGHSH, CDR2 LQKENI. The CDR3 has 16 residues. The DNA for the CDR3 is TGTGCCAGCTCACCAAACGCTGCGGGGGGGCGCGAGACCCAGTACTTC. Encoded protein: CASSPNAAGGRETQYF.

V and J are TRBV7-6 and TRBJ2-7, with 7 bases fitting TRBD1. The germline gives CDR1 SGHVS, CDR2 FNYEAQ. The CDR3 extends over 14 amino acids. After removal of 4 bases from V and 5 bases from J, the junction contained 8 bases not matched to a gene. The CDR3 protein is CASSSMTGPNEQYF. In DNA form, the CDR3 reads TGTGCCAGCAGCTCCATGACAGGGCCCAACGAGCAGTACTTC.

The chain joins TRBV11-2 to TRBJ2-3; D call uncertain. CDR3 length: 12 residues. CDR1 SGHAT and CDR2 FQNNGV come from the germline V gene. Trimming shortened V by 1 base and J by 4 bases, and 3 bases separated the two germline ends. The CDR3 DNA reads TGTGCCAGCAGCTTAGCCGCAGATACGCAGTATTTT. This gives the protein CASSLAADTQYF.